These 7 T cell receptor beta chains were sequenced from one sample in a study of cytomegalovirus exposure and HLA in healthy donors. Sequenced by immunoSEQ multiplex PCR; TCRdb stores in-frame clones only, minus some. The sample records roughly 67,000 clones, about 89% being singletons. Material for sequencing was PBMCs. Receptors originate from a man aged 18 to 30 in good health and CMV-seronegative.

This chain joins TRBV7-2 and TRBJ2-5, with D perhaps TRBD2 (6 bases). The CDR3 is 15 residues long. The V gene lost 1 base and the J gene lost 4 bases, with 13 bases spanning the gap. Looked up from germline, CDR1 is SGHTA and CDR2 is FQGNSA. This CDR3 reads CASSLDVRRGETQYF. In DNA form, the CDR3 reads TGTGCCAGCAGCTTAGATGTACGGAGGGGAGAGACCCAGTACTTC.

DNA for the CDR3: TGTGCCAGCAGTTCAAGGACAGAAGCTTTCTTT. Encoded protein: CASSSRTEAFF. The chain is built from TRBV28 and TRBJ1-1; tentative D call: TRBD1 (5 bases). V was clipped by 4 bases and J by 8 bases, with 8 bases between them. CDR3 size: 11 residues. The germline V gene encodes CDR1 MDHEN and CDR2 SYDVKM.

The count of this clone is one. The rearrangement joins TRBV5-6 to TRBJ2-2; a weak D match, TRBD2 (5 bases). The germline gives CDR1 SGHDT, CDR2 YYEEEE. This CDR3 is built from 14 residues. Trimming took off 5 bases at V and 2 bases at J, with 10 bases between the two ends. This chain's CDR3 is CASRTPGNTGELFF. The CDR3 bases are TGTGCCAGCAGGACTCCGGGAAACACCGGGGAGCTGTTTTTT.

The DNA of the CDR3 is TGTGCCAGCAGCTTGAGGGTTAGGGAGACCCAGTACTTC. Translation: CASSLRVRETQYF. The chain employs TRBV7-2 and TRBJ2-5; a possible D gene is TRBD2 (5 bases). CDR1 SGHTA and CDR2 FQGNSA come from the germline V gene. Trimming stripped 3 bases from V and 5 bases from J, with 10 bases between. The length of the CDR3 is 13 residues.

The chain has TRBV28 and TRBJ2-1; TRBD2 agrees at 9 bases. The CDR3 extends over 15 amino acids. V shed 3 bases and J 9 bases; nucleotides not matched to a gene: 9. Germline V gene sequence: CDR1 MDHEN, CDR2 SYDVKM. CDR3 sequence: CASSLDSGSPREQFF. CDR3 nucleotides: TGTGCCAGCAGTTTGGATAGCGGGAGCCCCCGTGAGCAGTTCTTC.

The rearrangement uses TRBV7-2 and TRBJ2-3, with D perhaps TRBD2 (5 bases). The V and J ends lost 2 bases and 2 bases respectively, with 14 bases between them. Germline CDR1 reads SGHTA; CDR2 reads FQGNSA. The CDR3 has 16 amino acids. CDR3 in DNA: TGTGCCAGCAGCTTAACGATTTCGGAGGTCACAGATACGCAGTATTTT. Its protein is CASSLTISEVTDTQYF. Using reference TRBV7-2 and TRBJ2-3 for the parts outside the CDR3, the full variable domain is GAGVSQSPSNKVTEKGKDVELRCDPISGHTALYWYRQSLGQGLEFLIYFQGNSAPDKSGLPSDRFSAERTGGSVSTLTIQRTQQEDSAVYLCASSLTISEVTDTQYFGPGTRLTVL.

The chain is built from TRBV19 and TRBJ1-4; unclear D gene. Germline V gene sequence: CDR1 LNHDA, CDR2 SQIVND (reference sequence). Trimming removed 1 base at V and 5 bases at J, with 11 bases between. The CDR3 covers 15 residues. The DNA for the CDR3 is TGTGCCAGTAGTATAGGGCCAGAATTAAATGAAAAACTGTTTTTT. Translated, it gives CASSIGPELNEKLFF.